This is a list of T cell receptor beta chains from one sample in a study of cytotoxic CD8 clonotypes in ibrutinib-treated CLL. The method was immunoSEQ multiplex PCR; TCRdb's version includes in-frame clones alone and lacks a portion of them. The sample holds 250,000 to 350,000 clones; around 77% are singletons and the top ten take approximately 5.1%. This specimen consisted of PBMCs, obtained at disease progression, from a patient treated with ibrutinib. These receptor sequences come from a human donor with chronic lymphocytic leukemia. Both conserved end residues are part of each CDR3. Fields, in order: J gene, clone size, V gene, D gene, CDR3 DNA, CDR3 protein. The D gene is left open where the match is weak. Rows give clone size only sometimes, using once, few, many, or a class for an expanded clone.

>TRBJ1-1|few|TRBV5-1|.
TGCGCCAGCAGCTTTCCGGGGACTGAAGCTTTCTTT
CASSFPGTEAFF
>TRBJ2-1|.|TRBV7-9|.
TGTGCCAGCAGTTTGCAAACCGGCCATGAGCAGTTCTTC
CASSLQTGHEQFF
>TRBJ2-1|.|TRBV29-1|.
TGCAGCGTTGGCCAGCGGACTTACAATGAGCAGTTCTTC
CSVGQRTYNEQFF
>TRBJ1-1|.|TRBV9|.
TGTGCCAGCAGCCCACCCTTTGAGAGAGGGCAGTGGGCTTTCTTT
CASSPPFERGQWAFF
>TRBJ2-2|.|TRBV6-1|.
TGTGCCAGCAGTACTTCCCGCGGGGAGCTGTTTTTT
CASSTSRGELFF
>TRBJ2-3|.|TRBV7-9|TRBD2
TGTGCCAGCAGCTTAGGTGGGACTAGCTTTTGGACGCAAACAGATACGCAGTATTTT
CASSLGGTSFWTQTDTQYF
>TRBJ2-7|once|TRBV7-9|.
TGTGCCAGCAGCTTAGGTAGTTACGTCGGCTACGAGCAGTACTTC
CASSLGSYVGYEQYF
>TRBJ2-2|.|TRBV2|.
TGTGCCAGCAGTGAAACAGGGCCACGGACCTTGACCGGGGAGCTGTTTTTT
CASSETGPRTLTGELFF
>TRBJ2-5|few|TRBV18|.
TGTGCCAGCTCACCAGTTCCCGGGGGCAGGAAAGAGACCCAGTACTTC
CASSPVPGGRKETQYF
>TRBJ2-7|.|TRBV28|TRBD1
TGTGCCAGCAGTCGACCGGGACAGGGAGCCCACGAGCAGTACTTC
CASSRPGQGAHEQYF
>TRBJ1-2|.|TRBV5-1|.
TGCGCCAGCGGGAAAAAGGCAGTTCCCTATGGCTACACCTTC
CASGKKAVPYGYTF
>TRBJ2-3|.|TRBV11-2|TRBD2
TGTGCCAGCAGCCGGGGACTAGCCGTCTGGGCAGATACGCAGTATTTT
CASSRGLAVWADTQYF
>TRBJ1-4|.|TRBV25-1|.
TGTGCCAGCAGCAGAGTGAGGGGACGGGATAATGAAAAACTGTTTTTT
CASSRVRGRDNEKLFF
>TRBJ1-1|.|TRBV9|.
TGTGCCAGCAGCGTAGAGGGGAGAATGAACACTGAAGCTTTCTTT
CASSVEGRMNTEAFF
>TRBJ2-3|.|TRBV27|TRBD2
TGTGCCAGCAGACCCCAACAGCGGGGCGGCACAGATACGCAGTATTTT
CASRPQQRGGTDTQYF
>TRBJ2-3|.|TRBV5-1|TRBD1
TGCGCCAGCAGCACGACAGGGGCAGATACGCAGTATTTT
CASSTTGADTQYF
>TRBJ2-3|.|TRBV13|.
TGTGCCAGCAGCTTAGGCCTAGGAGGGGGACCCACAGATACGCAGTATTTT
CASSLGLGGGPTDTQYF
>TRBJ2-7|.|TRBV7-3|TRBD1
TGTGCCAGCAGCCTTAATTACAGGGGCGAGCAGTACTTC
CASSLNYRGEQYF
>TRBJ1-1|.|TRBV27|.
TGTGCCAGCAGTTTATCAGCCGGGGACACTGAAGCTTTCTTT
CASSLSAGDTEAFF
>TRBJ2-3|.|TRBV5-4|.
TGTGCCAGCAGCTTCGAGGACGCCACAGATACGCAGTATTTT
CASSFEDATDTQYF
>TRBJ2-7|.|TRBV6-6|.
TGTGCCAGCACTGCGACGGGGGCGGCTTTCGAGCAGTACTTC
CASTATGAAFEQYF
>TRBJ2-1|.|TRBV5-4|TRBD2
TGTGCCAGCAGCCGGACTAGCGAGACCTACAATGAGCAGTTCTTC
CASSRTSETYNEQFF
>TRBJ1-5|few|TRBV5-1|.
TGCGCCAGCAGCTTGTCCGGGACCGAGGGGCCCCAGCATTTT
CASSLSGTEGPQHF
>TRBJ1-2|.|TRBV7-8|.
TGTGCCAGCAGTCAGGACGGGACCTCTAACTATGGCTACACCTTC
CASSQDGTSNYGYTF
>TRBJ1-1|.|TRBV2|TRBD1
TGTGCCAGCACCCCGGACAGGGTCCCCACTGAAGCTTTCTTT
CASTPDRVPTEAFF
>TRBJ2-1|.|TRBV9|TRBD2
TGTGCCAGCAGCCCCACTAGCGGGAGGGTCACTGAGCAGTTCTTC
CASSPTSGRVTEQFF
>TRBJ2-7|once|TRBV9|TRBD2
TGTGCCAGCAGCCCAGCGGGAGAGGGGTACGAGCAGTACTTC
CASSPAGEGYEQYF
>TRBJ1-2|.|TRBV2|TRBD1
TGTGCCAGCAGGGACAGGGGGCGTTACTATGGCTACACCTTC
CASRDRGRYYGYTF
>TRBJ1-6|.|TRBV6-6|.
TGTGCCAGCAGTTCCCAAGGCGGTTATAATTCACCCCTCCACTTT
CASSSQGGYNSPLHF
>TRBJ1-1|.|TRBV6-1|.
TGTGCCAGCAGTGAAACGGGTCACGTGATTGAAGCTTTCTTT
CASSETGHVIEAFF
>TRBJ2-2|.|TRBV4-1|.
TGCGCCAGCAGCCAAGGTCTAGCAGGGGCCGGGGAGCTGTTTTTT
CASSQGLAGAGELFF
>TRBJ1-2|once|TRBV25-1|.
TGTGCCAGCAGTGAGTCCCGGACATCCCGCTATGGCTACACCTTC
CASSESRTSRYGYTF
>TRBJ2-1|.|TRBV2|.
TGTGCCAGCAGCGGGGCCTCCTACAATGAGCAGTTCTTC
CASSGASYNEQFF